Shown below are 28 T cell receptor beta chains from a single sample sequenced in a study of T-cell reconstitution after alpha-beta-depleted transplantation in children. A TCRbeta library incorporating unique molecular identifiers was prepared. Using its own MiXCR run on the PCR reads, TCRdb lists one record per CDR3 protein. The sample consists of about 370,000 distinct CDR3 sequences, around 20% of them appearing once. The sequencing here drew on PBMCs from the stem cell graft donor, taken from the stem cell graft. Receptor source: a human donor who donated a stem cell graft to a child with acute myeloid leukemia.

The chain has TRBV20-1 and TRBJ2-3, with 10 bases fitting TRBD1. The ends lost 6 bases at V and 4 bases at J; junction bases unmatched: 10. Germline values: CDR1 DFQATT, CDR2 SNEGSKA (reference sequence). The CDR3 sequence is 15 residues long. This CDR3 reads CSANRPGQGPDTQYF. CDR3 DNA: TGCAGTGCCAATAGACCGGGACAGGGGCCAGATACGCAGTATTTT.

This clonotype was seen only a few times. CDR3 DNA: TGTGCCAGCAGCTTAGATAGGGGATACACCGGGGAGCTGTTTTTT. This codes for CASSLDRGYTGELFF. The rearrangement uses TRBV7-2 and TRBJ2-2; D might be TRBD1 (5 bases). The germline gives CDR1 SGHTA, CDR2 FQGNSA. Between the trimmed V and J ends, which lost 1 base and 3 bases, there was a span of 9 bases. This CDR3 has 15 residues.

This clonotype was seen a few times. The chain combines TRBV12-3 or TRBV12-4 with TRBJ2-5; TRBD2 agrees at 11 bases. Trimming at V came to 8 bases and at J to 3 bases, leaving 5 bases not matched to a gene. This CDR3 spans 14 amino acids. The CDR3: CASAPGLAEETQYF. The CDR3 region has the DNA TGTGCCAGCGCGCCGGGACTAGCGGAAGAGACCCAGTACTTC.

V is TRBV6-2 or TRBV6-3 and J is TRBJ2-7; 9 bases agree with TRBD1. Germline V lookup: CDR1 MNHEY, CDR2 SVGEGT. The CDR3 spans 14 residues. J lost 4 bases, V lost 5 bases, and 6 bases had no gene match. The DNA of the CDR3 is TGTGCCAGCAGTGGACAGGGGAGTATGTACGAGCAGTACTTC. It codes for CASSGQGSMYEQYF.

The V gene is TRBV9, the J gene TRBJ2-3, with D perhaps matching TRBD1 (5 bases). Per germline, CDR1 SGDLS and CDR2 YYNGEE. The CDR3 runs to 15 residues. Trimming took off 0 bases at V and 4 bases at J, with 12 bases between the two ends. CDR3 coding DNA: TGTGCCAGCAGCGTAGGGGGCTCAGTTGCAGATACGCAGTATTTT. Residues: CASSVGGSVADTQYF.

In its sample, this clonotype was seen a few times. The chain has TRBV5-1 and TRBJ1-3, with no clear D. V lost 0 bases to trimming and J lost 4 bases, with 5 bases between them. The germline CDR1 and CDR2 sequences are SGHRS and YFSETQ. This CDR3 contains 13 residues. This CDR3 is CASSLDQGNTIYF. The CDR3, as DNA: TGCGCCAGCAGCTTGGATCAGGGAAACACCATATATTTT.

At least ten counts were recorded for this clonotype. This chain joins TRBV29-1 and TRBJ2-2; a weak D match, TRBD2 (6 bases). The CDR3 consists of 14 residues. The V and J ends lost 6 bases and 0 bases respectively, with 11 bases between them. The germline gives CDR1 SQVTM, CDR2 ANQGSEA. This CDR3 reads CSVGTFANTGELFF. The CDR3 bases are TGCAGCGTCGGGACTTTCGCGAACACCGGGGAGCTGTTTTTT.

This clonotype showed up just a few times. This sequence joins TRBV24-1 and TRBJ1-1; D is undetermined. Germline values: CDR1 KGHDR, CDR2 SFDVKD. The CDR3 has 13 amino acids. Deletions cut 2 bases from V and 3 bases from J, with 6 bases between. The CDR3, as DNA: TGTGCCACCAGTGATTCCCGTTACACTGAAGCTTTCTTT. Its translation: CATSDSRYTEAFF.

The chain has TRBV7-9 and TRBJ2-1; the D is unclear. The CDR3 has 17 residues. With 0 bases removed from V and 5 bases from J, the gap between germline ends came to 17 bases. Germline assignment: CDR1 SEHNR and CDR2 FQNEAQ (reference sequence). CDR3 bases: TGTGCCAGCAGCTTAGCGCCTCAATACAGACTTGACAATGAGCAGTTCTTC. It encodes CASSLAPQYRLDNEQFF. Full variable domain (rest looked up from reference TRBV7-9 and TRBJ2-1): DTGVSQNPRHKITKRGQNVTFRCDPISEHNRLYWYRQTLGQGPEFLTYFQNEAQLEKSRLLSDRFSAERPKGSFSTLEIQRTEQGDSAMYLCASSLAPQYRLDNEQFFGPGTRLTVL.

This clonotype was picked up a small number of times. V and J are TRBV29-1 and TRBJ2-1; 7 nucleotides line up with TRBD2. Germline trimming cut 5 bases from V and 2 bases from J; bases unmatched to any gene: 9. Germline V gene data show CDR1 as SQVTM and CDR2 as ANQGSEA. This CDR3 has 15 amino acids. The CDR3 DNA is TGCAGCGTTAAGAAGGGCGGGAGTCCCTACAATGAGCAGTTCTTC. It is translated as CSVKKGGSPYNEQFF.

The chain is built from TRBV6-1 and TRBJ2-7; D not resolved. The germline V and J ends were trimmed by 6 bases and 0 bases, with 9 bases remaining between them. The CDR3 is made up of 13 amino acids. The germline V gene has CDR1 MNHNS and CDR2 SASEGT. In DNA form, the CDR3 reads TGTGCCAGCAGGGCGGTTCCCTCCTACGAGCAGTACTTC. The encoded protein is CASRAVPSYEQYF.

J is TRBJ2-4 and V is TRBV29-1; 7 bases are a match to TRBD1. CDR3 length: 12 residues. V shed 4 bases, J shed 5 bases, and the junction held 2 bases outside the gene matches. CDR1 is SQVTM, CDR2 ANQGSEA, per germline. CDR3 coding DNA: TGCAGCGTTGGTCAGGGGGAAAACATTCAGTACTTC. Translation: CSVGQGENIQYF.

Many counts were recorded for this clonotype. The chain carries TRBV20-1 and TRBJ2-2, with 8 bases matching TRBD2. The CDR3 totals 16 residues. With 3 bases clipped from V and 7 bases from J, the junction kept 13 bases outside the gene matches. Germline V gene data show CDR1 as DFQATT and CDR2 as SNEGSKA (reference sequence). CDR3 sequence reads: CSASSAPGGRDGELFF. For the CDR3, the DNA is TGCAGTGCTAGTAGTGCTCCGGGAGGGCGTGACGGGGAGCTGTTTTTT.

This clonotype was observed many times. The chain uses TRBV29-1 and TRBJ2-1, with D hard to call. V was shortened by 4 bases and J by 7 bases, with 17 bases between the two germline ends. Germline-derived CDR1 and CDR2 are SQVTM and ANQGSEA. The CDR3 extends over 14 amino acids. DNA for the CDR3: TGCAGCGTTGGCGGATTAGTCTCCTTAAATGAGCAGTTCTTC. Translating it yields CSVGGLVSLNEQFF.

This clonotype was detected ten times or more. J is TRBJ2-7 and V is TRBV10-1; maybe TRBD2 (6 bases). V lost 0 bases to trimming and J lost 1 base, with 10 bases between them. The germline V gene has CDR1 WNHNN and CDR2 SYGVQD (reference sequence). The CDR3 spans 15 residues. The CDR3 nucleotides read TGCGCCAGCAGTGAGTCGCGGGGCAGGTCCTACGAGCAGTACTTC. Its translation: CASSESRGRSYEQYF.

Many counts were recorded for this clonotype. This chain links TRBV7-2 with TRBJ2-3; the D is unclear. Germline-derived CDR1 and CDR2 are SGHTA and FQGNSA. Trimming stripped 3 bases from V and 3 bases from J, with 4 bases between. The CDR3 is 12 amino acids. CDR3 sequence (DNA): TGTGCCAGCAGCTTGGAGACAGATACGCAGTATTTT. Protein product: CASSLETDTQYF. The full variable domain, with the rest looked up from reference TRBV7-2 and TRBJ2-3, is GAGVSQSPSNKVTEKGKDVELRCDPISGHTALYWYRQSLGQGLEFLIYFQGNSAPDKSGLPSDRFSAERTGGSVSTLTIQRTQQEDSAVYLCASSLETDTQYFGPGTRLTVL.

In this sample, this clonotype turned up many times. The chain links TRBV5-1 to TRBJ2-3; D is unresolved. There are 15 residues in the CDR3. Trimming removed 4 bases at V and 1 base at J, with 13 bases between. Germline values: CDR1 SGHRS, CDR2 YFSETQ. CDR3 protein: CASSVTRTRTDTQYF. In DNA, the CDR3 is TGCGCCAGCAGCGTGACCCGCACTCGCACAGATACGCAGTATTTT.

The chain carries TRBV5-1 and TRBJ2-3; 13 nucleotides align to TRBD2. With 2 bases clipped from V and 4 bases from J, the junction kept 7 bases outside the gene matches. The CDR3 contains 17 residues. Germline loops: CDR1 SGHRS, CDR2 YFSETQ. The CDR3 DNA reads TGCGCCAGCAGCTTCCTGACACTAGCGGGAGGGTCAGATACGCAGTATTTT. Its protein is CASSFLTLAGGSDTQYF.

This sequence joins TRBV11-2 and TRBJ2-7; 8 bases line up with TRBD1. J was trimmed by 3 bases and V by 1 base; bases with no gene match: 20. CDR1 is SGHAT and CDR2 is FQNNGV in the germline V gene. The CDR3 runs 20 residues. The DNA of the CDR3 is TGTGCCAGCAGCTTAGGTTCCGTCTCTGCTACCGGGACAGGCGACTACGAGCAGTACTTC. Residues: CASSLGSVSATGTGDYEQYF.

The chain joins TRBV9 to TRBJ2-6; D ambiguous. The germline gives CDR1 SGDLS, CDR2 YYNGEE. This CDR3 contains 17 residues. V shed 0 bases and J shed 3 bases, with 13 bases lying between them. CDR3 sequence: CASSVELSLVGANVLTF. As DNA, the CDR3 is TGTGCCAGCAGCGTAGAACTGTCCCTAGTTGGGGCCAACGTCCTGACTTTC. Based on the CDR3 plus reference TRBV9 and TRBJ2-6, the full variable domain is DSGVTQTPKHLITATGQRVTLRCSPRSGDLSVYWYQQSLDQGLQFLIQYYNGEERAKGNILERFSAQQFPDLHSELNLSSLELGDSALYFCASSVELSLVGANVLTFGAGSRLTVL.

A word on this clonotype: A much larger clone differs from this one at a single base, so this may be a read error. The V and J genes are TRBV28 and TRBJ2-1, with no clear D. Germline V gene lookup returns CDR1 MDHEN and CDR2 SYDVKM. This CDR3 comprises 12 residues. The V end lost 2 bases, the J end lost 14 bases, and 13 bases lay between the germline ends. CDR3 in amino acids: CASSLKTRVKFF. The CDR3, as DNA: TGTGCCAGCAGTTTAAAGACTCGCGTAAAGTTCTTC.

The CDR3 reads CASSKGHGLADVGELFF. In DNA, the CDR3 is TGTGCCAGCAGCAAAGGTCATGGACTAGCGGACGTGGGGGAGCTGTTTTTT. The chain combines TRBV21-1 with TRBJ2-2; the D call of TRBD2 is as the table states it, not checked on the DNA. TRBV21-1 is a recognized pseudogene. CDR3 length: 17 residues.

In its sample, this clonotype was seen many times. The genes are TRBV5-1 and TRBJ2-7; D is possibly TRBD2 (5 bases). Germline assignment: CDR1 SGHRS and CDR2 YFSETQ. This CDR3 is built from 15 residues. The V end lost 0 bases, the J end lost 1 base, and 11 bases lay between the germline ends. CDR3 residues: CASSLAAGLSYEQYF. The CDR3 DNA reads TGCGCCAGCAGCTTGGCGGCAGGACTTTCCTACGAGCAGTACTTC.

This clonotype was seen more than once but under ten times. The CDR3 DNA follows: TGTGCCAGCAGTTCCTCCCGAGCGGCCTCAATGGATACGCAGTATTTT. Translation gives CASSSSRAASMDTQYF. V usage is TRBV6-5 and J usage is TRBJ2-3; TRBD2 is a possible D gene (5 bases). V gave up 4 bases and J gave up 6 bases, with 20 bases separating them. This CDR3 is 16 amino acids long. Per the germline V gene, CDR1 is MNHEY and CDR2 is SVGAGI.

The rearrangement joins TRBV24-1 to TRBJ2-1; TRBD2 matches 7 bases. V was pared by 4 bases and J by 3 bases, with 8 bases of the junction left unmatched. Germline V gives CDR1 KGHDR, CDR2 SFDVKD. The CDR3 loop spans 16 amino acids. CDR3 sequence reads: CATSEGGRRIYNEQFF. The CDR3 DNA reads TGTGCCACCAGTGAGGGCGGGAGAAGGATCTACAATGAGCAGTTCTTC.

This clonotype was detected ten times or more. This rearrangement joins TRBV6-2 or TRBV6-3 to TRBJ2-1; the match to TRBD2 covers 11 bases. With 5 bases clipped from V and 5 bases from J, the junction kept 5 bases outside the gene matches. CDR3 size: 15 residues. From germline, CDR1 is MNHEY and CDR2 SVGEGT. CDR3 amino acids: CASSRGTSGDNEQFF. The CDR3 DNA reads as TGTGCCAGCAGTAGGGGGACTAGCGGCGACAATGAGCAGTTCTTC.

The CDR3 nucleotides read TGTGCCAGCAGGGTACTGGTATCTGGTACGCAGTATTTT. Translated, it gives CASRVLVSGTQYF. V and J are TRBV7-2 and TRBJ2-3; the D is unclear. Germline V gives CDR1 SGHTA, CDR2 FQGNSA. The CDR3 length is 13 residues. Trimming took 6 bases from V and 8 from J, leaving 15 bases between them.

The chain uses TRBV18 and TRBJ2-5; D possibly matches TRBD1 or TRBD2 (5 bases each). Trimming removed 0 bases at V and 4 bases at J, with 12 bases between. The CDR3 is 15 residues long. Germline loops: CDR1 KGHSH, CDR2 LQKENI. In nucleotides, the CDR3 is TGTGCCAGCTCACCACCTAGTCCAGGGAGAGAGACCCAGTACTTC. It specifies CASSPPSPGRETQYF.